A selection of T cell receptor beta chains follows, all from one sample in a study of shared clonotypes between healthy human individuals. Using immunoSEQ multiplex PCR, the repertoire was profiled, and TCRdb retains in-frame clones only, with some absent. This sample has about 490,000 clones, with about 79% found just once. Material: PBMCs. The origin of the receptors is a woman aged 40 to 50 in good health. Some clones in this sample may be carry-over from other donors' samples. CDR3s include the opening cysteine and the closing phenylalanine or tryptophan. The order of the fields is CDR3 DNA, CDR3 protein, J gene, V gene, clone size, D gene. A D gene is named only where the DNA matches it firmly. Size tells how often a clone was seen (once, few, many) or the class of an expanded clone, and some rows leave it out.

CDR3 DNA: TGTGCCAGCAGCCAAGGGACAGGGGAACCAAGGAGCTCCTACGAGCAGTACTTC
CDR3 protein: CASSQGTGEPRSSYEQYF
J gene: TRBJ2-7
V gene: TRBV21-1
clone size: -
D gene: -

CDR3 DNA: TGTGCCAGCAGCTCTGGAGGGGGCATCGGCGAGCAGTACTTC
CDR3 protein: CASSSGGGIGEQYF
J gene: TRBJ2-7
V gene: TRBV5-4
clone size: once
D gene: -

CDR3 DNA: TGTGCCATCAGTGAGTCGAGGAGGGCCGGCCATCAAAACATTCAGTACTTC
CDR3 protein: CAISESRRAGHQNIQYF
J gene: TRBJ2-4
V gene: TRBV10-3
clone size: few
D gene: -

CDR3 DNA: TGTGCCAGCAATTCTGGGGCCAACGTCCTGACTTTC
CDR3 protein: CASNSGANVLTF
J gene: TRBJ2-6
V gene: TRBV2
clone size: -
D gene: -

CDR3 DNA: TGTGCTACTTGGAGGGGGGCCCGCTTC
CDR3 protein: CATWRGARF
J gene: TRBJ2-7
V gene: TRBV12-5
clone size: -
D gene: -

CDR3 DNA: TGTGCCAGCTCACCACCGAAGCCGGCAGATACGCAGTATTTT
CDR3 protein: CASSPPKPADTQYF
J gene: TRBJ2-3
V gene: TRBV18
clone size: once
D gene: -

CDR3 DNA: TGTGCCAGCAGCGTAGACCTAGCGGGACCCTCCTACGAGCAGTACTTC
CDR3 protein: CASSVDLAGPSYEQYF
J gene: TRBJ2-7
V gene: TRBV9
clone size: -
D gene: TRBD2

CDR3 DNA: TGTGCCAGCTCACCAAGGACTAGCGGGAGCGTGGACAATGAGCAGTTCTTC
CDR3 protein: CASSPRTSGSVDNEQFF
J gene: TRBJ2-1
V gene: TRBV18
clone size: -
D gene: TRBD2

CDR3 DNA: TGTGCCAGCTCCGGGGACAGGGGTAATCAGCCCCAGCATTTT
CDR3 protein: CASSGDRGNQPQHF
J gene: TRBJ1-5
V gene: TRBV18
clone size: -
D gene: TRBD1

CDR3 DNA: TGCGCCAGCACAGGGGTCGTTTTGGGCACTGAAGCTTTCTTT
CDR3 protein: CASTGVVLGTEAFF
J gene: TRBJ1-1
V gene: TRBV10-2
clone size: -
D gene: -

CDR3 DNA: TGTGCCATCAGCCCGGGACAGGGGGGACGGGGTCAGCCCCAGCATTTT
CDR3 protein: CAISPGQGGRGQPQHF
J gene: TRBJ1-5
V gene: TRBV10-3
clone size: -
D gene: TRBD1

CDR3 DNA: TGCAGCGACCCCGATCCCGGCACGGACGAGCAGTACTTC
CDR3 protein: CSDPDPGTDEQYF
J gene: TRBJ2-7
V gene: TRBV29-1
clone size: -
D gene: -

CDR3 DNA: TGCAGCGTCCGACAGGGGGCTACTAATGAAAAACTGTTTTTT
CDR3 protein: CSVRQGATNEKLFF
J gene: TRBJ1-4
V gene: TRBV29-1
clone size: -
D gene: TRBD1

CDR3 DNA: TGCGCCAGCAGCTTGGGGGCCGGCGGGAACACCGGGGAGCTGTTTTTT
CDR3 protein: CASSLGAGGNTGELFF
J gene: TRBJ2-2
V gene: TRBV5-1
clone size: -
D gene: -

CDR3 DNA: TGTGCCAGCAGGGAACCGTATAGCAATCAGCCCCAGCATTTT
CDR3 protein: CASREPYSNQPQHF
J gene: TRBJ1-5
V gene: TRBV2
clone size: -
D gene: -

CDR3 DNA: TGTGCCAGCAGCGCGTCTAGCGCTGAGCAGTTCTTC
CDR3 protein: CASSASSAEQFF
J gene: TRBJ2-1
V gene: TRBV9
clone size: -
D gene: -

CDR3 DNA: TGTGCCAGCACGGGGCCCGACTCCTACAATGAGCAGTTCTTC
CDR3 protein: CASTGPDSYNEQFF
J gene: TRBJ2-1
V gene: TRBV28
clone size: -
D gene: -

CDR3 DNA: TGCAGCGTCGTCGGGGGGCGAGGGGACGGGGCCAACGTCCTGACTTTC
CDR3 protein: CSVVGGRGDGANVLTF
J gene: TRBJ2-6
V gene: TRBV29-1
clone size: -
D gene: -

CDR3 DNA: TGTGCCAGCAGTGGAGGACAGGATCGCTACACCTTC
CDR3 protein: CASSGGQDRYTF
J gene: TRBJ1-2
V gene: TRBV2
clone size: -
D gene: TRBD1

CDR3 DNA: TGTGCCAGCAGTTGGACTCTAGCGGGAGTGGGCGGGGAGCTGCTTTTT
CDR3 protein: CASSWTLAGVGGELLF
J gene: TRBJ2-2
V gene: TRBV6-5
clone size: few
D gene: TRBD2

CDR3 DNA: TGTGCCAGCTCACCCTCGGGACAGGGCTACGAGCAGTACTTC
CDR3 protein: CASSPSGQGYEQYF
J gene: TRBJ2-7
V gene: TRBV18
clone size: few
D gene: TRBD1

CDR3 DNA: TGTGCCAGCAGCTTGAAATCCAATGAAAAACTGTTTTTT
CDR3 protein: CASSLKSNEKLFF
J gene: TRBJ1-4
V gene: TRBV5-4
clone size: many
D gene: -

CDR3 DNA: TGTGCCAGCAGTCCACAGGGGGAAAACACCATATATTTT
CDR3 protein: CASSPQGENTIYF
J gene: TRBJ1-3
V gene: TRBV25-1
clone size: -
D gene: TRBD1

CDR3 DNA: TGCGCCAGCAGTGAGGGACAGGGGGCTCTAGCGGAGTACAATGAGCAGTTCTTC
CDR3 protein: CASSEGQGALAEYNEQFF
J gene: TRBJ2-1
V gene: TRBV10-1
clone size: -
D gene: TRBD1

CDR3 DNA: TGTGCCAGCAGAGAGGGGACAGGGGCCTACGAGCAGTACTTC
CDR3 protein: CASREGTGAYEQYF
J gene: TRBJ2-7
V gene: TRBV6-5
clone size: few
D gene: TRBD1

CDR3 DNA: TGCACCAGCAGCCAAGAGGGGGGCGCTAGGAAAAGAGCCAAAAACATTCAGTACTTC
CDR3 protein: CTSSQEGGARKRAKNIQYF
J gene: TRBJ2-4
V gene: TRBV1
clone size: -
D gene: -

CDR3 DNA: TGTGCCAGCGCGGGTAGCGGGAGGATAGATACGCAGTATTTT
CDR3 protein: CASAGSGRIDTQYF
J gene: TRBJ2-3
V gene: TRBV28
clone size: -
D gene: TRBD2

CDR3 DNA: TGTGCCAGCAGCCCGACTAGCGGGCAGGGCGGGGAGCTGTTTTTT
CDR3 protein: CASSPTSGQGGELFF
J gene: TRBJ2-2
V gene: TRBV7-7
clone size: -
D gene: TRBD2

CDR3 DNA: TGCGCCAGCACCCCGAAGGGACAGCCTTACAATGAGCAGTTCTTC
CDR3 protein: CASTPKGQPYNEQFF
J gene: TRBJ2-1
V gene: TRBV10-2
clone size: -
D gene: TRBD1

CDR3 DNA: TGCAGCGCCGTCGGAAGGGGCCTGGGGACTTACGAGCAGTACTTC
CDR3 protein: CSAVGRGLGTYEQYF
J gene: TRBJ2-7
V gene: TRBV29-1
clone size: -
D gene: -

CDR3 DNA: TGTGCCAGCTCACCACAGGGGGGCCTTCAAGAGACCCAGTACTTC
CDR3 protein: CASSPQGGLQETQYF
J gene: TRBJ2-5
V gene: TRBV18
clone size: -
D gene: -

CDR3 DNA: TGTGCCATCAGTGAGTCACCCGACAGGGTGGGCTCTGGAAACACCATATATTTT
CDR3 protein: CAISESPDRVGSGNTIYF
J gene: TRBJ1-3
V gene: TRBV10-3
clone size: -
D gene: TRBD1

CDR3 DNA: TGTGCCAGTAGTGTCGCTAGCGAAGTCTACAATGAGCAGTTCTTC
CDR3 protein: CASSVASEVYNEQFF
J gene: TRBJ2-1
V gene: TRBV19
clone size: many
D gene: -

CDR3 DNA: TGTGCCAGCAACTCCGGGACAGCCGGCACCGGGGAGCTGTTTTTT
CDR3 protein: CASNSGTAGTGELFF
J gene: TRBJ2-2
V gene: TRBV6-6
clone size: -
D gene: TRBD1

CDR3 DNA: TGTGCCACTCGGCGGGAGGGGGACCGTGAGCAGTTCTTC
CDR3 protein: CATRREGDREQFF
J gene: TRBJ2-1
V gene: TRBV11-2
clone size: -
D gene: TRBD2

CDR3 DNA: TGTGCCAGCAGCTTGGTTCGGGGCTCCTACAATGAGCAGTTCTTC
CDR3 protein: CASSLVRGSYNEQFF
J gene: TRBJ2-1
V gene: TRBV5-4
clone size: -
D gene: -

CDR3 DNA: TGTGCCAGCTCAGGGGCGCCAGATTCACCCCTCCACTTT
CDR3 protein: CASSGAPDSPLHF
J gene: TRBJ1-6
V gene: TRBV18
clone size: -
D gene: -

CDR3 DNA: TGTGCCAGCAGCCAAGACGGATACCGAACGAACACTGAAGCTTTCTTT
CDR3 protein: CASSQDGYRTNTEAFF
J gene: TRBJ1-1
V gene: TRBV4-2
clone size: -
D gene: -

CDR3 DNA: TGTGCCAGCAGCGTAGTAGCGGGAGGGCCAAGTCGGCAGTACTTC
CDR3 protein: CASSVVAGGPSRQYF
J gene: TRBJ2-7
V gene: TRBV9
clone size: -
D gene: TRBD2

CDR3 DNA: TGCGCCAGCAGCGAAAACATGAACACTGAAGCTTTCTTT
CDR3 protein: CASSENMNTEAFF
J gene: TRBJ1-1
V gene: TRBV10-1
clone size: many
D gene: -

CDR3 DNA: TGCAGCACTCGGACTAGCGGGAGAACAGATACGCAGTATTTT
CDR3 protein: CSTRTSGRTDTQYF
J gene: TRBJ2-3
V gene: TRBV29-1
clone size: -
D gene: TRBD2

CDR3 DNA: TGTGCCAGTAGTCTTTCGACAGAGAACTACGAGCAGTACTTC
CDR3 protein: CASSLSTENYEQYF
J gene: TRBJ2-7
V gene: TRBV19
clone size: few
D gene: -

CDR3 DNA: TGTGCCAGCAGCCAAGAAGTAGCGGACAGCCCCTATGGCTACACCTTC
CDR3 protein: CASSQEVADSPYGYTF
J gene: TRBJ1-2
V gene: TRBV14
clone size: -
D gene: -

CDR3 DNA: TGTGCCAGCAGGGGGACTAGCGGGGTATCCAGGGAGCAGTACTTC
CDR3 protein: CASRGTSGVSREQYF
J gene: TRBJ2-7
V gene: TRBV28
clone size: -
D gene: TRBD2

CDR3 DNA: TGCGCCAGCAGCCACAGCGGACAGGGATACGAGCAGTACTTC
CDR3 protein: CASSHSGQGYEQYF
J gene: TRBJ2-7
V gene: TRBV4-1
clone size: -
D gene: TRBD1

CDR3 DNA: TGCGCCAGCAGCTTGGGAGACAGGAGTGAGGGCTACACCTTC
CDR3 protein: CASSLGDRSEGYTF
J gene: TRBJ1-2
V gene: TRBV5-1
clone size: -
D gene: -